What follows are 12 T cell receptor beta chains derived from one specimen sequenced in a study of control samples from healthy donors and cancer patients. TCRdb's copy holds only in-frame clones and misses some; the assay was immunoSEQ multiplex PCR. The sample lists 90,000 to 100,000 clones; about 80% were seen once. Source material: blood. Every receptor here comes from a woman under 40 in good health.

The chain has TRBV7-8 and TRBJ2-2; TRBD1 matches at 9 bases. The CDR3 loop spans 15 amino acids. V was clipped by 4 bases and J by 7 bases; unmatched bases: 7. Germline V lookup: CDR1 SGHVS, CDR2 FQNEAQ. CDR3: CASSSGTGLVGELFF. The CDR3 DNA is TGTGCCAGCAGCTCCGGGACAGGGCTTGTCGGGGAGCTGTTTTTT.

This clone was detected a few times. The chain uses TRBV29-1 and TRBJ1-2; no clear D gene. Germline lookup yields CDR1 SQVTM and CDR2 ANQGSEA. The CDR3 consists of 13 residues. Trimming took off 6 bases at V and 1 base at J, with 12 bases between the two ends. The CDR3 DNA reads TGCAGCGTGGGCCACACAAATAACTATGGCTACACCTTC. This codes for CSVGHTNNYGYTF.

With regard to this clone: Its ends do not fully match the called genes, so a read error is possible. The chain combines TRBV11-3 with TRBJ1-1; D ambiguous. The CDR3 sequence is 13 residues long. Germline-derived CDR1 and CDR2 are SGHNT and YENEEA. The CDR3 nucleotides read TGTGCCAGCAGCTTCGGCCCGAACGCTGAAGCTTTCTTT. Residues: CASSFGPNAEAFF.

The J gene is TRBJ2-7, the V gene TRBV19, with D possibly matching TRBD1 (6 bases). CDR1 and CDR2 from the germline V gene are LNHDA and SQIVND (reference sequence). This CDR3 region has 15 residues. V lost 0 bases and J 6 bases, leaving 15 bases between the germline ends. The CDR3 DNA sequence: TGTGCCAGTAGTATAGATCTAATAAGGGGGAGCGAGCAGTACTTC. It codes for CASSIDLIRGSEQYF.

V gene TRBV5-1 combines with J gene TRBJ1-6, with 7 bases identical to TRBD1. The length of the CDR3 is 14 residues. Germline lookup yields CDR1 SGHRS and CDR2 YFSETQ. Losses at the gene ends were 3 bases for V and 8 bases for J; bases not matched to a gene: 5. The CDR3 DNA reads as TGCGCCAGCAGCTCGACAGGGAACGATTCACCCCTCCACTTT. Protein sequence: CASSSTGNDSPLHF.

The rearrangement links TRBV19 to TRBJ1-1, with 7 bases lining up with TRBD1. CDR3 size: 14 residues. Germline trimming cut 1 base from V and 5 bases from J; bases unmatched to any gene: 4. Germline loops: CDR1 LNHDA, CDR2 SQIVND (reference sequence). CDR3 bases: TGTGCCAGTAGTATAGCGACAGGGAGAACTGAAGCTTTCTTT. Residues: CASSIATGRTEAFF.

The V call is TRBV2, the J call TRBJ1-6; tentatively, D is TRBD1 (5 bases). The CDR3 spans 16 residues. From germline, CDR1 is SNHLY and CDR2 FYNNEI. V lost 5 bases and J 6 bases, leaving 17 bases between the germline ends. The CDR3 nucleotides read TGTGCCAGCAGTACCACCGGGACCCCTTCTAATTCACCCCTCCACTTT. Its protein is CASSTTGTPSNSPLHF. The variable domain in full, completed from reference TRBV2 and TRBJ1-6, reads EPEVTQTPSHQVTQMGQEVILRCVPISNHLYFYWYRQILGQKVEFLVSFYNNEISEKSEIFDDQFSVERPDGSNFTLKIRSTKLEDSAMYFCASSTTGTPSNSPLHFGNGTRLTVT.

The chain recombines TRBV9 with TRBJ2-4, with 11 nucleotides matching TRBD1. Germline V gene data show CDR1 as SGDLS and CDR2 as YYNGEE. CDR3 size: 14 residues. With 4 bases clipped from V and 7 bases from J, the junction kept 4 bases outside the gene matches. The CDR3 DNA is TGTGCCAGCAGCCCTGGACAGGGGGCGAACATTCAGTACTTC. As protein: CASSPGQGANIQYF.

The chain joins TRBV5-4 to TRBJ1-6, with D possibly matching TRBD1 (6 bases). The length of the CDR3 is 16 residues. Germline V gene lookup returns CDR1 SGHNT and CDR2 YYREEE (reference sequence). The V and J ends lost 2 bases and 2 bases respectively, with 11 bases between them. CDR3 in DNA: TGTGCCAGCAGCTTACTGACAGGACCCTATAATTCACCCCTCCACTTT. Residues: CASSLLTGPYNSPLHF.

The CDR3 is CASGLVPRGLGSYGYTF. In nucleotides, the CDR3 is TGTGCTAGTGGTTTGGTGCCAAGGGGGTTGGGGAGCTATGGCTACACCTTC. The V and J genes are TRBV12-5 and TRBJ1-2; tentatively, D is TRBD1 (6 bases). This CDR3 contains 17 residues. The V end was cut by 0 bases, the J end by 4 bases, with 18 bases between. Germline assignment: CDR1 LGHNT and CDR2 FRNRAP. Complete variable domain (other parts from reference TRBV12-5 and TRBJ1-2): DARVTQTPRHKVTEMGQEVTMRCQPILGHNTVFWYRQTMMQGLELLAYFRNRAPLDDSGMPKDRFSAEMPDATLATLKIQPSEPRDSAVYFCASGLVPRGLGSYGYTFGSGTRLTVV.

CDR3 region: CASSSTGHEQYF. The CDR3 DNA sequence: TGTGCCAGCAGTAGCACAGGGCACGAGCAGTACTTC. The chain joins TRBV7-8 to TRBJ2-7; a weak D match, TRBD1 (6 bases). The germline gives CDR1 SGHVS, CDR2 FQNEAQ. Trimming pared 6 bases from V and 5 bases from J, leaving 11 bases between. The CDR3 has 12 amino acids. The variable domain in full, with the rest retrieved from reference TRBV7-8 and TRBJ2-7, is GAGVSQSPRYKVAKRGQDVALRCDPISGHVSLFWYQQALGQGPEFLTYFQNEAQLDKSGLPSDRFFAERPEGSVSTLKIQRTQQEDSAVYLCASSSTGHEQYFGPGTRLTVT.

This clone came up once. The rearrangement joins TRBV5-4 to TRBJ1-1, with a possible D match to TRBD1 (5 bases). V shed 5 bases and J shed 1 base, with 15 bases lying between them. This CDR3 contains 15 residues. Germline V lookup: CDR1 SGHNT, CDR2 YYREEE (reference sequence). The chain's CDR3 is CASREGRWGNTEAFF. The CDR3 DNA sequence: TGTGCCAGCAGGGAGGGACGGTGGGGGAACACTGAAGCTTTCTTT.